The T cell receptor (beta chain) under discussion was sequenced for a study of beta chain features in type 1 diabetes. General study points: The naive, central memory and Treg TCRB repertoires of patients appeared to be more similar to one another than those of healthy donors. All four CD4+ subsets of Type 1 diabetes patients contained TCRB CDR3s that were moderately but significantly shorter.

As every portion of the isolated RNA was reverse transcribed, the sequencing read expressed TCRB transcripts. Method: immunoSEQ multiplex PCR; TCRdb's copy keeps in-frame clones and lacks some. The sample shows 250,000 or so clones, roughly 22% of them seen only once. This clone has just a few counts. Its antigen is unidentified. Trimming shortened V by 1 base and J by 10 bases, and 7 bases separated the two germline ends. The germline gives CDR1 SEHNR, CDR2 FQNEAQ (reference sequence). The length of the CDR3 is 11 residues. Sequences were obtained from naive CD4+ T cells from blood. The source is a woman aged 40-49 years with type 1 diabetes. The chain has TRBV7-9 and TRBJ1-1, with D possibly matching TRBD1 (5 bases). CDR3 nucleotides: TGTGCCAGCAGCTTAGTTCAGGGAGCTTTCTTT. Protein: CASSLVQGAFF.